The T cell receptor (beta chain) described here comes from a study of blood T cell repertoires in COVID-19 (dated by TCRdb to 2019 to 2021). Background for the entire study: Recovered participants in ImmuneRACE Cohort 3 were defined by two consecutive negative NP/OP PCR tests, clearance by a healthcare professional, or resolution of symptoms. The collaborator samples originated in the United States, Italy and Spain and spanned the acute and convalescent phases of COVID-19. The material from the prospective study consisted of cDNA or gDNA derived from T cells, B-cell-depleted T cells, or PBMCs. Deeply sampled blood TCRbeta repertoires from subjects exposed to, actively infected with, or recovered from COVID-19 were included in the dataset. A freely available public database, intended as a resource for researchers studying the immune response to SARS-CoV-2, is where the repertoires were released. Samples came from the ongoing ImmuneRACE study (first 160 participants) plus 1,254 subjects from 6 global collaborators. The sample metadata nearly always contained a de-identified subject ID, COVID-19 status, age in years and sex. Where available, HLA class I and class II types were obtained from metadata supplied by the sample provider rather than from assay-based typing. The paper's findings and limits, for the study overall: The quantity of clinical and demographic metadata differed by source and by participant and was supplied without curation.

A word on this clone: Its target antigen remains unknown. Base qualities are not recorded, but no much larger clone differs from it by a single base.

Enrolling through a virtual design, the prospective study's participants ranged in age from roughly 18 to 89 years and lived across roughly 24 United States geographic areas. In the prospective study, cohorts were assigned on the basis of participant-reported clinical history obtained from a screening survey and a study questionnaire. Mobile phlebotomists in the prospective study collected whole blood, serum and a nasopharyngeal or oropharyngeal swab from every participant. Over an approximately 2-month period, participants in the prospective study had the option of providing additional blood draws and questionnaires. Prospective study blood samples were shipped either frozen or at room temperature before DNA extraction. The germline ends are 9 bases apart after V is trimmed by 0 bases and J by 0 bases. The CDR3 sequence holds 16 residues, the cysteine and phenylalanine included. The only DNA kept is the CDR3, 48 bases in frame from the first base. Taken from the germline V gene (reference sequence), the CDR1 and CDR2 loops are MNHEY and SMNVEV.

TCRbeta CDR3 regions were amplified from genomic DNA by means of the immunoSEQ Assay, a bias-controlled multiplex PCR. Under the source paper's analysis protocol: Nucleated cell counts per sample were estimated from amplification of reference gene primers within the assay. To quantify the absolute abundance of each unique TCRbeta CDR3 rearrangement, sequence reads were collapsed and filtered. For each sample, productive Simpson clonality was calculated as the square root of Simpson's diversity index across productive rearrangements. TCRdb took over this immuneACCESS table, retaining in-frame rearrangements with V and J assigned. Such tables are incomplete; in checked studies, under half of the missing clones stem from an unresolved V gene, and the remainder is unexplained. D and trimming come from the DNA, and the V and J calls and clone size come from that table. The sample profile shows roughly 190,000 clones; roughly nine tenths of them were found once. Approximately 25% of the sample comes from the top ten.

Sequenced material: PBMCs or T cells enriched from blood (not recorded which). This receptor was taken from a woman aged 40 to 50 in a cohort exposed to, infected with or recovered from COVID-19 (not recorded which). The V and J genes are TRBV27 and TRBJ2-1; too little of a D gene remains to name it. The nucleotide sequence reads as follows: TGTGCCAGCAGTTTATCCGCAGGTTCCTCCTACAATGAGCAGTTCTTC. It is translated as CASSLSAGSSYNEQFF.